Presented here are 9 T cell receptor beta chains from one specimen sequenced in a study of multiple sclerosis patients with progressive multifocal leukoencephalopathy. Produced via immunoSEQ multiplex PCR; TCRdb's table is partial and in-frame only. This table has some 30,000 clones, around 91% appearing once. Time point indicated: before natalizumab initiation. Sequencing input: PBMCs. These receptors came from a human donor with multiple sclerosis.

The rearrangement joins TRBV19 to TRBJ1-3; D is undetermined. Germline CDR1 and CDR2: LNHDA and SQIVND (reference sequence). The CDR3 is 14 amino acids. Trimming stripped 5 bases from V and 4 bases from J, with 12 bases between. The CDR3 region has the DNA TGTGCCAGTAGTCTCTACGGTGTGGGAAACACCATATATTTT. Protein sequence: CASSLYGVGNTIYF. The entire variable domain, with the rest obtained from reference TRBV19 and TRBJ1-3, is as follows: DGGITQSPKYLFRKEGQNVTLSCEQNLNHDAMYWYRQDPGQGLRLIYYSQIVNDFQKGDIAEGYSVSREKKESFPLTVTSAQKNPTAFYLCASSLYGVGNTIYFGEGSWLTVV.

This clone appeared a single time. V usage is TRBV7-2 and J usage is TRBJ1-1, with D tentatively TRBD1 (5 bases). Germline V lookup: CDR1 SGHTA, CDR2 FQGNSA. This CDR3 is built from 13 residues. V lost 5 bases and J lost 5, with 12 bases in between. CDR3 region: CASSAGVRTEAFF. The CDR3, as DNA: TGTGCCAGCAGCGCGGGGGTGCGGACTGAAGCTTTCTTT. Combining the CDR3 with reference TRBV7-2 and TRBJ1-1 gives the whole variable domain GAGVSQSPSNKVTEKGKDVELRCDPISGHTALYWYRQSLGQGLEFLIYFQGNSAPDKSGLPSDRFSAERTGGSVSTLTIQRTQQEDSAVYLCASSAGVRTEAFFGQGTRLTVV.

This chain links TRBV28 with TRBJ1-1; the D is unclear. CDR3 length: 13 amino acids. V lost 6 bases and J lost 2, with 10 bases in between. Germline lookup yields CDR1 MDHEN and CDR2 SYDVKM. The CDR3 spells CASRQKSNTEAFF. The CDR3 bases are TGTGCCAGCAGACAGAAATCAAACACTGAAGCTTTCTTT. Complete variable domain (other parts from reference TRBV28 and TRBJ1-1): DVKVTQSSRYLVKRTGEKVFLECVQDMDHENMFWYRQDPGLGLRLIYFSYDVKMKEKGDIPEGYSVSREKKERFSLILESASTNQTSMYLCASRQKSNTEAFFGQGTRLTVV.

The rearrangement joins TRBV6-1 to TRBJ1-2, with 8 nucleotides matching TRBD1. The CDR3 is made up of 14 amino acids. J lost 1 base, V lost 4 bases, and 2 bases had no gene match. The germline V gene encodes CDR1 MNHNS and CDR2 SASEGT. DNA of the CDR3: TGTGCCAGCAGTGTGGGACAGGTTAACTATGGCTACACCTTC. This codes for CASSVGQVNYGYTF.

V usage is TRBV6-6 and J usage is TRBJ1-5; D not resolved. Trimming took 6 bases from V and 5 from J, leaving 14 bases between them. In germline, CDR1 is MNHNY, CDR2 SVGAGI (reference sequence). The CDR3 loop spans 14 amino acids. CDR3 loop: CASRYPGRDQPQHF. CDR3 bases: TGTGCCAGCAGGTATCCGGGCCGAGATCAGCCCCAGCATTTT.

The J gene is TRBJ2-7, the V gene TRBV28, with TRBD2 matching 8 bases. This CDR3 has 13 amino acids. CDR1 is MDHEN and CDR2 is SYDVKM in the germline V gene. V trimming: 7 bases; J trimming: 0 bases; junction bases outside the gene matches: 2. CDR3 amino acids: CASISGSSYEQYF. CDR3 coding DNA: TGTGCCAGCATCAGCGGGAGCTCCTACGAGCAGTACTTC.

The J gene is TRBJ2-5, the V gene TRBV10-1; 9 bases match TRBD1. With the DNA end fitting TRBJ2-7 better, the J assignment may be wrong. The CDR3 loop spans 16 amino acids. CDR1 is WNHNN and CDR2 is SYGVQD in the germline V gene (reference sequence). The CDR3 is CASRGGRGQGVDEQYF. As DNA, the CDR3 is TGCGCCAGCAGGGGCGGTAGGGGACAGGGCGTGGACGAGCAGTACTTC.

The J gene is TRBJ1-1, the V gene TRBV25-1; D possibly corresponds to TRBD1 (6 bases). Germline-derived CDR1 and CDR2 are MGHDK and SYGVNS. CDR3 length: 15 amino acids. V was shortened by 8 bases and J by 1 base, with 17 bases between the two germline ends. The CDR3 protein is CASRLGGVANTEAFF. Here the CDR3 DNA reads TGTGCCAGCCGCCTAGGGGGTGTGGCGAACACTGAAGCTTTCTTT.

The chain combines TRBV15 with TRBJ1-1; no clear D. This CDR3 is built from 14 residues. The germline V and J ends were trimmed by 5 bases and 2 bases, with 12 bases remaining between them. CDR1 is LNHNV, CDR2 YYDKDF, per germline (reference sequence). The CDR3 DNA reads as TGTGCCACCAGCCCCCGAGCGGAAAACACTGAAGCTTTCTTT. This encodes CATSPRAENTEAFF.